One TCR beta chain is described in this entry. The record originates from a study of shared clonotypes between healthy human individuals. Germline V gene sequence: CDR1 SGHKS, CDR2 YYEKEE (reference sequence). V lost 4 bases and J 8 bases, leaving 13 bases between the germline ends. The CDR3 extends over 12 amino acids. Using immunoSEQ multiplex PCR, the repertoire was profiled, and TCRdb retains in-frame clones only, with some absent. The table shows under 1,900,000 clones, with just under 99% occurring only once. This TCR came from a man younger than 40 in good health. The chain couples TRBV5-5 to TRBJ2-7; D gene uncertain. Sequenced material: naive CD4+ T cells sorted from blood. Stated subset: CD45RA+ positively selected. The CDR3 sequence: CASSVGTTQQYF. The CDR3 DNA reads TGTGCCAGCAGCGTTGGCACTACGCAGCAGTACTTC.